Reported below is one T cell receptor beta chain. In the source study's methods: Estimation of nucleated cell counts was performed using reference gene primer amplification. Sequencing used immunoSEQ multiplex PCR; TCRdb keeps in-frame clones, though not all of them. V, J and clone size are taken as reported in that table, and D and trimming were inferred from the DNA itself. The sample has 250,000 to 300,000 clones; more than 80% are singletons. This sample was included in a study of blood T cell repertoires in COVID-19. The sequence derives from a woman aged 25-40 years with active or convalescent COVID-19. The sequenced sample consisted of peripheral blood.

The CDR3 DNA reads as TGTGCCAGCAGAAATTCCCCGGGGGGGGGTTATGGCTACACCTTC. Protein sequence: CASRNSPGGGYGYTF. The rearrangement joins TRBV27 to TRBJ1-2; D perhaps matches TRBD1 (5 bases). Germline lookup yields CDR1 MNHEY and CDR2 SMNVEV (reference sequence). The V end was cut by 6 bases, the J end by 5 bases, with 19 bases between. This CDR3 comprises 15 residues.